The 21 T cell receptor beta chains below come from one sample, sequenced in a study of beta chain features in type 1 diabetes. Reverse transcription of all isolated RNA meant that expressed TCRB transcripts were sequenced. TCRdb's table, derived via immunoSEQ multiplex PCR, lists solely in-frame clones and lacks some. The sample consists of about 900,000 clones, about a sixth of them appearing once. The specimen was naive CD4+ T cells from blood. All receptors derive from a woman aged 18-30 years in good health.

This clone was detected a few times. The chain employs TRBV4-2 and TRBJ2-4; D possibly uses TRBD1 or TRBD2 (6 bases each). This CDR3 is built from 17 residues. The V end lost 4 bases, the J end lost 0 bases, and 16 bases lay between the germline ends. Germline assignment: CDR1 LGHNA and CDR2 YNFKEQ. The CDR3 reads CASSPAGGTLAKNIQYF. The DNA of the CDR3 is TGTGCCAGCAGCCCGGCCGGGGGCACACTAGCCAAAAACATTCAGTACTTC.

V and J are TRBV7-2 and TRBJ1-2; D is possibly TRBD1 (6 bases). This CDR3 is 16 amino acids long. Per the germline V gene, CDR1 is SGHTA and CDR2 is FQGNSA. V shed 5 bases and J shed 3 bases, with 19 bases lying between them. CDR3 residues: CASSLSAGGYDYGYTF. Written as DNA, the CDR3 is TGTGCCAGCAGCCTGTCAGCGGGGGGCTATGACTATGGCTACACCTTC.

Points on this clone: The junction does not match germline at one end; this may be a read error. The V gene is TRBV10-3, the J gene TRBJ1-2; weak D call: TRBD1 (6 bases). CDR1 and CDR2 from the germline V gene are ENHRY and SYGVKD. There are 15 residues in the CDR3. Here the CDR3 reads CAISESQGRNYRNTF. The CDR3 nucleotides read TGTGCCATCAGCGAGTCGCAGGGGAGGAACTATCGAAACACCTTC.

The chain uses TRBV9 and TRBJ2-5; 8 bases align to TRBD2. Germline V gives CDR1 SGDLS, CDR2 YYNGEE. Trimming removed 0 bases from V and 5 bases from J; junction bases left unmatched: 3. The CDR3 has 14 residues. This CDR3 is CASSVGSGTETQYF. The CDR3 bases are TGTGCCAGCAGCGTAGGTAGCGGGACTGAGACCCAGTACTTC.

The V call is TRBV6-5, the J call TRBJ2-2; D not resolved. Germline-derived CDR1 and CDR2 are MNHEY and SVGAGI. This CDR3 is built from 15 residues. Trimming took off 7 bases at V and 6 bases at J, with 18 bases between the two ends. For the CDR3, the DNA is TGTGCCAGCAAACCGCTCCCTACTCCACCCGGGGAGCTGTTTTTT. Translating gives CASKPLPTPPGELFF.

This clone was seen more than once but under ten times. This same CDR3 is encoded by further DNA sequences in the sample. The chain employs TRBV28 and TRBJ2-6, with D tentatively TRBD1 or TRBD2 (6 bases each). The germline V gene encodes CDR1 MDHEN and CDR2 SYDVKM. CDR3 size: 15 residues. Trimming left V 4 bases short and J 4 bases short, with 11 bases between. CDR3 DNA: TGTGCCAGCAGTTCCCCGGGGGCCGGGGCCAACGTCCTGACTTTC. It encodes CASSSPGAGANVLTF.

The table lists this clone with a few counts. CDR3 nucleotides: TGCGCCAGCACCGGACGGGTCGACGCTGAGGAGCTGTTTTTT. Amino acids: CASTGRVDAEELFF. The chain couples TRBV5-1 to TRBJ2-2, with D hard to call. The length of the CDR3 is 14 residues. Germline CDR1 reads SGHRS; CDR2 reads YFSETQ. V gave up 6 bases and J gave up 10 bases, with 19 bases separating them.

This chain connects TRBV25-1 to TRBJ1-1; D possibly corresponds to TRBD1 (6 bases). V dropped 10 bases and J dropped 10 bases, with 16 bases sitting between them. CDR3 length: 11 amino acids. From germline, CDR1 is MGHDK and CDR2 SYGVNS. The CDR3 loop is CATLWGAVAFF. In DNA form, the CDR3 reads TGTGCCACCCTTTGGGGGGCGGTAGCTTTCTTT. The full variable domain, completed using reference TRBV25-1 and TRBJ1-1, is EADIYQTPRYLVIGTGKKITLECSQTMGHDKMYWYQQDPGMELHLIHYSYGVNSTEKGDLSSESTVSRIRTEHFPLTLESARPSHTSQYLCATLWGAVAFFGQGTRLTVV.

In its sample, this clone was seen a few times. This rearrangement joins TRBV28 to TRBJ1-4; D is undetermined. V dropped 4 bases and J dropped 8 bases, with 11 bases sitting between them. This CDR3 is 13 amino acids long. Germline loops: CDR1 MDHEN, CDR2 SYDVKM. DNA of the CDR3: TGTGCCAGCAGTTGGGGTTGGCGGGAAAAACTGTTTTTT. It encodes CASSWGWREKLFF.

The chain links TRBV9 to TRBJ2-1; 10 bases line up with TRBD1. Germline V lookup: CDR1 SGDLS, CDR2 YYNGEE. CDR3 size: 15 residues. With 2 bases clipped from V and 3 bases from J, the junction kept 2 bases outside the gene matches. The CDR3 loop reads CASSVRDRGYNEQFF. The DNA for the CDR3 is TGTGCCAGCAGCGTTAGGGACAGGGGCTACAATGAGCAGTTCTTC. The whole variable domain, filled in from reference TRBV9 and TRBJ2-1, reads DSGVTQTPKHLITATGQRVTLRCSPRSGDLSVYWYQQSLDQGLQFLIQYYNGEERAKGNILERFSAQQFPDLHSELNLSSLELGDSALYFCASSVRDRGYNEQFFGPGTRLTVL.

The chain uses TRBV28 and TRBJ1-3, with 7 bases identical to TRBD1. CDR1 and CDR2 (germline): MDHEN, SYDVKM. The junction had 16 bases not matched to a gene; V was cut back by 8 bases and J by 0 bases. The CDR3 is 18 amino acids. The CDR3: CASHPSQGSVPSGNTIYF. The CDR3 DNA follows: TGTGCCAGCCACCCCTCACAGGGGAGCGTTCCCTCTGGAAACACCATATATTTT. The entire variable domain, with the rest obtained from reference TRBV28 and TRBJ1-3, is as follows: DVKVTQSSRYLVKRTGEKVFLECVQDMDHENMFWYRQDPGLGLRLIYFSYDVKMKEKGDIPEGYSVSREKKERFSLILESASTNQTSMYLCASHPSQGSVPSGNTIYFGEGSWLTVV.

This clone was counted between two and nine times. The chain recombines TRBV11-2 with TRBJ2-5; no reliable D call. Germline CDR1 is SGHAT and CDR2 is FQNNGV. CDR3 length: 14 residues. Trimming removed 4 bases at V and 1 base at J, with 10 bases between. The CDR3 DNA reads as TGTGCCAGCAGCTATCAGCCCGGCCAAGAGACCCAGTACTTC. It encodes CASSYQPGQETQYF.

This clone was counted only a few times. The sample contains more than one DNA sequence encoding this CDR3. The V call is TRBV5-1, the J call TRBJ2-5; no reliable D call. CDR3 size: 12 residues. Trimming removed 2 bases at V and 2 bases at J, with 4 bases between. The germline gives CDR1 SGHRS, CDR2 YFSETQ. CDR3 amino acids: CASSLGQETQYF. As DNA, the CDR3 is TGCGCCAGCAGCTTAGGGCAAGAGACCCAGTACTTC.

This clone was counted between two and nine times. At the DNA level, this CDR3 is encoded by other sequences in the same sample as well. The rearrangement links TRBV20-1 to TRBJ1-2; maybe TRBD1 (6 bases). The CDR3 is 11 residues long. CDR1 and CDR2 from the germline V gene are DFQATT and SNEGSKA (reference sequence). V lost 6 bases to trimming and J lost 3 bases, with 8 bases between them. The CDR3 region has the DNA TGCAGTGCACGGACAGACTATGGCTACACCTTC. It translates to CSARTDYGYTF.

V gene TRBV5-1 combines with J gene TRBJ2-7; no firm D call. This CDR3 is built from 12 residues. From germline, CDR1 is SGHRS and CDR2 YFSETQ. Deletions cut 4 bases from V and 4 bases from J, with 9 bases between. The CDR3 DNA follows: TGCGCCAGCAGCGGGCAGGCTTACGAGCAGTACTTC. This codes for CASSGQAYEQYF.

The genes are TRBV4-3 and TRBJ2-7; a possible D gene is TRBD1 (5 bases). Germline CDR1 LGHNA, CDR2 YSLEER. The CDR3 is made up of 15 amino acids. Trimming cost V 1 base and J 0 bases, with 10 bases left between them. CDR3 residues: CASSQAAGLSYEQYF. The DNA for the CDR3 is TGCGCCAGCAGCCAAGCGGCAGGGCTCTCCTACGAGCAGTACTTC.

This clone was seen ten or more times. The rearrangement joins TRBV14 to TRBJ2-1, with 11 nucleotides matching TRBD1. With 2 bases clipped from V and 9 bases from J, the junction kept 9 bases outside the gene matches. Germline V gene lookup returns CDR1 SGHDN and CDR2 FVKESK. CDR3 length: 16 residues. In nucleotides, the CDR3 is TGTGCCAGCAGCCAACATCTGGGACAGGGGGTCGGTGAGCAGTTCTTC. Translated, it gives CASSQHLGQGVGEQFF.

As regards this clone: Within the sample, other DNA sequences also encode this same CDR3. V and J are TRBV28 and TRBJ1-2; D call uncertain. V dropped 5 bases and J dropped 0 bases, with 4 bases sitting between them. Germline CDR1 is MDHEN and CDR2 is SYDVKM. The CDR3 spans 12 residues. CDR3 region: CASSPANYGYTF. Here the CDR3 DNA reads TGTGCCAGCAGTCCAGCTAACTATGGCTACACCTTC.

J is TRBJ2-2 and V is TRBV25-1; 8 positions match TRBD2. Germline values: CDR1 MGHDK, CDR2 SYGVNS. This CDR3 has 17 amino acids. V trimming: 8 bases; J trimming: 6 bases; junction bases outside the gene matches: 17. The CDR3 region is CASRSQTGTSLAGELFF. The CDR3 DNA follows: TGTGCCAGCCGGTCTCAAACCGGGACTAGTTTGGCCGGGGAGCTGTTTTTT.

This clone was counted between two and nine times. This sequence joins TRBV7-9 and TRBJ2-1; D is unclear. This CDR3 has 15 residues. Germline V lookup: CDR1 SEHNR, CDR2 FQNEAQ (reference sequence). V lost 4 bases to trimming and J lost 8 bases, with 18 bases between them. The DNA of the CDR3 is TGTGCCAGCAGCTGGAAAAACAGCCAAAGCCATGAGCAGTTCTTC. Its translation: CASSWKNSQSHEQFF.

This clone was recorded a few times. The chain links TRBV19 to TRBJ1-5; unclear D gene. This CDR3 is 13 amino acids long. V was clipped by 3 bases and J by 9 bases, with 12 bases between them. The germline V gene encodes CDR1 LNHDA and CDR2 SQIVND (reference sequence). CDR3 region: CASSIEVTGPQHF. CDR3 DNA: TGTGCCAGTAGTATTGAGGTAACGGGGCCCCAGCATTTT. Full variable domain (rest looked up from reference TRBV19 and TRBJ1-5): DGGITQSPKYLFRKEGQNVTLSCEQNLNHDAMYWYRQDPGQGLRLIYYSQIVNDFQKGDIAEGYSVSREKKESFPLTVTSAQKNPTAFYLCASSIEVTGPQHFGDGTRLSIL.